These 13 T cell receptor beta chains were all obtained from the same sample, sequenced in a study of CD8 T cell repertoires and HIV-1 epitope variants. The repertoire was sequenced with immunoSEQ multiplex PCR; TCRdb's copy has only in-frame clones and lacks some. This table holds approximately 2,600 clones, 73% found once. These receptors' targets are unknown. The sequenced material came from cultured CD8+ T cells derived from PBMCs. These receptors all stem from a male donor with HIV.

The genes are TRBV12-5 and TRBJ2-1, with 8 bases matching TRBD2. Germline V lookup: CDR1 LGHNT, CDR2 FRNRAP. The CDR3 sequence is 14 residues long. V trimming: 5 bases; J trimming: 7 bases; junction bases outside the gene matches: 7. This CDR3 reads CASGTAGGRNEQFF. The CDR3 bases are TGTGCTAGTGGTACTGCGGGGGGCCGAAATGAGCAGTTCTTC.

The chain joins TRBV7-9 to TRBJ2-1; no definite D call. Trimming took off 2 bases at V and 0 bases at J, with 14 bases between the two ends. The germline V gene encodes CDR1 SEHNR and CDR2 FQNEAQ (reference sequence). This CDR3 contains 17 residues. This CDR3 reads CASSLPPPTTSYNEQFF. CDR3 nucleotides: TGTGCCAGCAGCTTACCCCCACCGACGACCTCCTACAATGAGCAGTTCTTC.

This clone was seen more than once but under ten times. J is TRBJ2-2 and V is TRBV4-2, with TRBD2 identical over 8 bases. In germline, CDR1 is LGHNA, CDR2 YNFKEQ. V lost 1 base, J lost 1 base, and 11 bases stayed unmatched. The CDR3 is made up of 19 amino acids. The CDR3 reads CASSQGEASGSLNTGELFF. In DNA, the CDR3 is TGTGCCAGCAGCCAAGGGGAGGCTAGCGGGTCCCTGAACACCGGGGAGCTGTTTTTT.

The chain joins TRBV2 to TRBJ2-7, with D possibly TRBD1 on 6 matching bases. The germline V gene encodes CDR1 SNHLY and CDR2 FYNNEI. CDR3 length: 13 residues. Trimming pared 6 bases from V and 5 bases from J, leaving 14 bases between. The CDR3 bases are TGTGCCAGCAGAGGGACACCCTATAACGAGCAGTACTTC. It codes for CASRGTPYNEQYF.

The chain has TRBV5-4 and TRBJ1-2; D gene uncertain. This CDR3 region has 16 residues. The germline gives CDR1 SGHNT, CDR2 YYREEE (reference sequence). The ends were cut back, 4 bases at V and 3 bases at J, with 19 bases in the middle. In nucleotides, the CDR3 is TGTGCCAGCAGCCCTTGGCCGGTAGAATTGGACTATGGCTACACCTTC. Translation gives CASSPWPVELDYGYTF. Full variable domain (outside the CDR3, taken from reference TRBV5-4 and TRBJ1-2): ETGVTQSPTHLIKTRGQQVTLRCSSQSGHNTVSWYQQALGQGPQFIFQYYREEENGRGNFPPRFSGLQFPNYSSELNVNALELDDSALYLCASSPWPVELDYGYTFGSGTRLTVV.

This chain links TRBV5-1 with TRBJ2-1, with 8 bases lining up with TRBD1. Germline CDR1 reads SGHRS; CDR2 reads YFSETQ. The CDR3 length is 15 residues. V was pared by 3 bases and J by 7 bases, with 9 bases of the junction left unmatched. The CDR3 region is CASSSDRGATNEQFF. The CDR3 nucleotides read TGCGCCAGCAGCTCTGACAGGGGCGCGACTAATGAGCAGTTCTTC.

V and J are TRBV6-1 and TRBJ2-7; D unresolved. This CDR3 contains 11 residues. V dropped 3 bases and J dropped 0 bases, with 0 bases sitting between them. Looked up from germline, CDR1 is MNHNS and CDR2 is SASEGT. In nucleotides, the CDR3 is TGTGCCAGCAGTGACTCCTACGAGCAGTACTTC. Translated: CASSDSYEQYF.

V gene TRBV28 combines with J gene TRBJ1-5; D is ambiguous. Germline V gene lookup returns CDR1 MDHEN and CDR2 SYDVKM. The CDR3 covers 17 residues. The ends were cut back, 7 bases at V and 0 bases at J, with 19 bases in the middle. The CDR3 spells CASNSDAWPYSNQPQHF. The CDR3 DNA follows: TGTGCCAGCAATTCGGACGCCTGGCCCTATAGCAATCAGCCCCAGCATTTT. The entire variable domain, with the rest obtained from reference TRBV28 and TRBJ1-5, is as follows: DVKVTQSSRYLVKRTGEKVFLECVQDMDHENMFWYRQDPGLGLRLIYFSYDVKMKEKGDIPEGYSVSREKKERFSLILESASTNQTSMYLCASNSDAWPYSNQPQHFGDGTRLSIL.

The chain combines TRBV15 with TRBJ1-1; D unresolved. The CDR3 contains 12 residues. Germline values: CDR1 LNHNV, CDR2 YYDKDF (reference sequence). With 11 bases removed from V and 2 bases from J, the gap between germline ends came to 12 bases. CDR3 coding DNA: TGTGCCTCGGGCGGGGTAAACACTGAAGCTTTCTTT. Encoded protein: CASGGVNTEAFF.

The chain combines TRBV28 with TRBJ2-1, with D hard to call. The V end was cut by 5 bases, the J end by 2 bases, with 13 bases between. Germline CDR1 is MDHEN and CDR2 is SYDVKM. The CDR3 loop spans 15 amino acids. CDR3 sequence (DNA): TGTGCCAGCAGTACCCCGCGAGTTGCCTACAATGAGCAGTTCTTC. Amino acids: CASSTPRVAYNEQFF.

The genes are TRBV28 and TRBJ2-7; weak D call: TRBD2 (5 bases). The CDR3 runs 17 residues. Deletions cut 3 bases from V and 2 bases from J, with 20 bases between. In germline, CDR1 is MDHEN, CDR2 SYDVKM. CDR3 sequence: CASSFAGSGSITYEQYF. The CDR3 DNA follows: TGTGCCAGCAGTTTCGCTGGGTCGGGATCTATAACCTACGAGCAGTACTTC.

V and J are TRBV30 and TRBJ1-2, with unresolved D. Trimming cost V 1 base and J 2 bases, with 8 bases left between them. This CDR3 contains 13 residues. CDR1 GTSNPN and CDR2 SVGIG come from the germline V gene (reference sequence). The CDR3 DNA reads TGTGCCTGGAGTGAGGGATGGAACTATGGCTACACCTTC. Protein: CAWSEGWNYGYTF.

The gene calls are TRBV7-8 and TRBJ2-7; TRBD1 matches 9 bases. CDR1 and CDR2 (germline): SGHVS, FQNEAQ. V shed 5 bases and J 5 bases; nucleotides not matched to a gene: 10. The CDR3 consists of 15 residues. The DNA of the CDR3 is TGTGCCAGCAGCCGGCTGACAGGGGGTTTCGACGAGCAGTACTTC. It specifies CASSRLTGGFDEQYF.